The rows below give T cell receptor beta chains drawn from one sample of a study of shared clonotypes between healthy human individuals. Generated by immunoSEQ multiplex PCR, the TCRdb table keeps only in-frame clones and is missing some. The sample holds some 1.4 million clones, around 97% seen once. The sample taken for sequencing was naive CD4+ T cells sorted from blood. The origin of the receptors is a man aged 25-45 years in good health. CDR3s include the opening cysteine and the closing phenylalanine or tryptophan. D genes are given only for firm matches. Clone sizes are given selectively: once, few, many, or a class where the clone is expanded.

abundance	len	v_gene	d_gene	j_gene	CDR3aa	CDR3nt
once	14	TRBV9	.	TRBJ1-3	CASSGGNSGNTIYF	TGTGCCAGCAGCGGCGGGAACTCTGGAAACACCATATATTTT
.	15	TRBV28	.	TRBJ2-3	CASSLSFKRADTQYF	TGTGCCAGCAGTTTATCGTTTAAACGCGCAGATACGCAGTATTTT
.	17	TRBV15	.	TRBJ2-6	CATSRDPASSGANVLTF	TGTGCCACCAGCAGAGATCCCGCTAGCTCTGGGGCCAACGTCCTGACTTTC
.	14	TRBV2	.	TRBJ2-5	CASSELTSQETQYF	TGTGCCAGCAGTGAATTGACTAGCCAAGAGACCCAGTACTTC
once	15	TRBV6-1	.	TRBJ1-5	CASSEAGGGWQPQHF	TGTGCCAGCAGTGAAGCGGGGGGGGGATGGCAGCCCCAGCATTTT
.	16	TRBV5-1	.	TRBJ2-1	CASSRGRVNGRDEQFF	TGCGCCAGCAGCCGAGGACGGGTCAACGGAAGGGATGAGCAGTTCTTC
.	16	TRBV5-4	.	TRBJ1-2	CASSLAYPGTNYGYTF	TGTGCCAGCAGCTTGGCTTATCCGGGAACTAACTATGGCTACACCTTC
.	16	TRBV4-2	.	TRBJ2-5	CASSQVGGPGQETQYF	TGTGCCAGCAGCCAAGTAGGGGGGCCCGGCCAAGAGACCCAGTACTTC
.	12	TRBV7-9	.	TRBJ2-5	CASSFVSETQYF	TGTGCCAGCAGCTTTGTGAGTGAGACCCAGTACTTC
.	15	TRBV7-3	.	TRBJ2-2	CASSSTGFGTGELFF	TGTGCCAGCAGCTCAACAGGGTTCGGGACCGGGGAGCTGTTTTTT
.	15	TRBV5-1	.	TRBJ2-2	CASSLRGGGTGELFF	TGCGCCAGCAGCTTGAGAGGGGGTGGTACCGGGGAGCTGTTTTTT
.	16	TRBV28	.	TRBJ1-1	CASSRSTGIWGTEAFF	TGTGCCAGCAGTCGATCCACAGGCATCTGGGGCACTGAAGCTTTCTTT
.	14	TRBV6-1	.	TRBJ1-3	CASSPDTNVNTIYF	TGTGCCAGCAGCCCAGACACGAACGTTAACACCATATATTTT
.	15	TRBV28	.	TRBJ1-1	CASRRQVFRNTEAFF	TGTGCCAGCAGGCGACAGGTGTTTAGGAACACTGAAGCTTTCTTT
.	16	TRBV18	.	TRBJ2-4	CASSPLSKLAKNIQYF	TGTGCCAGCTCACCCTTGAGTAAGTTAGCCAAAAACATTCAGTACTTC
.	14	TRBV29-1	TRBD2	TRBJ2-7	CSVEEAGFSYEQYF	TGCAGCGTTGAAGAAGCGGGATTCTCCTACGAGCAGTACTTC
.	15	TRBV6-5	TRBD2	TRBJ2-7	CASSYSSGRTYEQYF	TGTGCCAGCAGTTACTCTAGCGGGAGGACCTACGAGCAGTACTTC
.	16	TRBV14	TRBD1	TRBJ1-1	CASSQRPGQGYTEAFF	TGTGCCAGCAGCCAAAGGCCAGGACAGGGGTACACTGAAGCTTTCTTT
.	11	TRBV21-1	.	TRBJ1-5	CASSPAQPQHF	TGTGCCAGCAGCCCAGCCCAGCCCCAGCATTTT
.	15	TRBV6-6	.	TRBJ1-5	CASRAGGNSNQPQHF	TGTGCCAGCAGAGCGGGGGGGAATAGCAATCAGCCCCAGCATTTT
.	16	TRBV29-1	TRBD2	TRBJ2-1	CSVEIAGGRYYNEQFF	TGCAGCGTTGAAATAGCGGGAGGCCGTTACTACAATGAGCAGTTCTTC
.	14	TRBV28	.	TRBJ1-5	CAGSSGGAGQPQHF	TGTGCCGGGTCGAGCGGGGGGGCAGGTCAGCCCCAGCATTTT